This T cell receptor (beta chain) appears in the sequencing data of a study of CD8 T cells in Susac syndrome (dated by TCRdb to the late 2010s). With respect to the entire study: Among the Susac syndrome patients who were sequenced, clinically active disease was present in six and clinical remission was observed in fewer than 10. Whether CD8+ T cell activation and differentiation in Susac syndrome was antigen driven was tested using repertoire sequencing. At blood withdrawal, Susac syndrome patients were either therapy-naive, taking corticosteroids (in some cases with IVIg as well), or taking IVIg alone. Overall study outcomes, separate from this receptor: The number of individuals in the TCR sequencing and HLA analysis was recognized as being relatively small. In the CD4+ T cell repertoire of Susac syndrome patients, clonal expansion was not detected.

RNA was extracted using the RNeasy kit, and roughly 0.5 to 1 microgram was reverse transcribed with random hexamers. TCR beta CDR3 regions were amplified with the immunoSEQ multiplex PCR assay covering 54 Vbeta and 13 Jbeta segments. To correct PCR amplification bias, a synthetic template baseline was used for both primer optimization and computational correction. Regarding the original processing steps: Reads were annotated to V, D and J genes according to IMGT and were analyzed with immunoSEQ Analyzer, with only productive sequences retained. To calculate clonality, Shannon entropy was normalized by log2 of the number of productive unique sequences and then subtracted from one. For each patient and control, public and private clones were evaluated within the 100 most prevalent clones. A clone was defined as Susac-specific if it was absent from the healthy and MS cohorts, from over a thousand published viral clones and from other ImmuneACCESS disease sequences. Using fastp trimming at Q25 and MiXCR clonotype assembly, TCRdb reanalyzed the public sequencing data and kept in-frame beta chains. Duplicate CDR3 protein sequences are folded into a single record with the most common DNA and genes. The V and J calls follow TCRdb's processing rather than the paper's. For this sample the table gives under 200,000 distinct CDR3 sequences, of which roughly 91% were detected only once. The ten largest account for around 0.079% of the sample.

The CDR3 contains 13 residues, cysteine and phenylalanine counted. Of the read, only the CDR3 DNA is kept; its 39 bases are in frame from base 1. The germline V gene specifies MNHNS as CDR1 and SASEGT as CDR2. Deletion took 6 bases off V and 4 bases off J, with a span of 11 bases between the germline ends. On this clonotype: The specificity of this receptor is unknown. Base qualities are not at hand, and no much larger clone is one base apart.

Peripheral blood CD8+ and CD4+ T cells from healthy donors, Susac syndrome patients and multiple sclerosis patients were profiled using high-throughput TCR beta sequencing. The Susac syndrome patients fulfilled recently defined diagnostic criteria for definite or probable disease. CD8+ TEMRA cells were enriched by FACS, while bulk CD8+ and CD4+ T cells were purified by magnetic negative isolation. Blood was drawn into EDTA tubes, processed within 24 hours, and PBMCs were isolated by density gradient centrifugation. PBMCs destined for TCR sequencing were cryopreserved in liquid nitrogen and later thawed in a 37 °C water bath. The sorted or isolated CD4+, CD8+ and CD8+ TEMRA cells reached a purity of at least 90%.

The sequence joins TRBV6-1 to TRBJ2-3, with the D segment possibly TRBD1 or TRBD2, each aligning over 5 bases. The sample taken for sequencing was CD4+ T cells from PBMCs. The clonotype originates from a human donor with Susac syndrome. The CDR3 in this case is CASSGTRPDTQYF. At the DNA level, the sequence is TGTGCCAGCAGCGGGACCAGGCCAGATACGCAGTATTTT.